This T cell receptor beta chain was recovered during a study of metastatic and nonmetastatic thyroid tumors. All patients reached thyroid surgery having received no treatment beforehand. This clone was counted at least ten times. With MiXCR, TCRdb reprocessed the PCR reads. Here the sample spans just under 60,000 clones, about 16% being singletons. The CDR3 has 18 residues. Trimming took 5 bases from V and 7 from J; bases not matched to a gene: 18. Germline CDR1 and CDR2: SGHRS and YFSETQ. This receptor was taken from a male donor with papillary thyroid cancer or a benign thyroid nodule (not recorded which). Some clones in this sample may be carry-over from other donors' samples. The chain recombines TRBV5-1 with TRBJ2-1, with 10 nucleotides matching TRBD2. The sequencing sample was made of blood. DNA for the CDR3: TGCGCCAGCAGTCTCGACCCTCCGGGACTAGCGTCGTGGAATGAGCAGTTCTTC. As protein: CASSLDPPGLASWNEQFF.